This TCR beta chain was sequenced during a study of T cells in Graves' hyperthyroidism and ophthalmopathy. V was shortened by 6 bases and J by 1 base, with 12 bases between the two germline ends. This CDR3 has 14 residues. From germline, CDR1 is GTSNPN and CDR2 SVGIG (reference sequence). This clonotype was seen repeatedly, ten times or more. There were TCR beta CDR3 regions amplified from RNA transcripts. During a first-round RT-PCR of the TCR CDR3, the HTBI primer set was used. MiXCR, applied by TCRdb to the multiplex PCR reads, yields one record per CDR3 protein. Of 540,000 or so distinct CDR3 sequences listed, approximately 14% are singletons.

The chain recombines TRBV30 with TRBJ2-2; D unresolved. This clonotype was sampled from a woman in her 30s with Graves' hyperthyroidism. Source material: blood. This CDR3 is CACVSPGNTGELFF. CDR3 in DNA: TGTGCCTGCGTGTCGCCGGGGAACACCGGGGAGCTGTTTTTT.